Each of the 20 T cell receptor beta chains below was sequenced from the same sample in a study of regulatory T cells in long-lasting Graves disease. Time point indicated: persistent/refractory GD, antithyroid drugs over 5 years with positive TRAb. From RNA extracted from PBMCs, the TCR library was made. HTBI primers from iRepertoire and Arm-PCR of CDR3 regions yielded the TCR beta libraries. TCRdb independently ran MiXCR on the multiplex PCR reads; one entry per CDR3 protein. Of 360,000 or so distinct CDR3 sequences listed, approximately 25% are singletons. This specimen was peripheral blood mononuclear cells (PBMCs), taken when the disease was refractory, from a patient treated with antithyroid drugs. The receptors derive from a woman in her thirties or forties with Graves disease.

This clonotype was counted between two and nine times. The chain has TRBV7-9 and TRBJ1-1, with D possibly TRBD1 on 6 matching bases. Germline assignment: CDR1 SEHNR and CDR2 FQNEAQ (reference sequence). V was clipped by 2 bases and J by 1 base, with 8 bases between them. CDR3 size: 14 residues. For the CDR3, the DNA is TGTGCCAGCAGCTTACGGGACACGAACACTGAAGCTTTCTTT. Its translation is CASSLRDTNTEAFF.

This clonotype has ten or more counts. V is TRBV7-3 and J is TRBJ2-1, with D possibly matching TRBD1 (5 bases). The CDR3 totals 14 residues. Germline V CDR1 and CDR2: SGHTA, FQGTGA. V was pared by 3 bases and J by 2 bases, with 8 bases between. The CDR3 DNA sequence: TGTGCCAGCAGCTTGGGGCAGCCCTACAATGAGCAGTTCTTC. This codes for CASSLGQPYNEQFF.

DNA for the CDR3: TGTGCCAGCAGCGCCCAGACAGGGGGCGATTACGAGCAGTACTTC. Translated, it gives CASSAQTGGDYEQYF. The V and J genes are TRBV9 and TRBJ2-7, with 10 bases identical to TRBD1. Looked up from germline, CDR1 is SGDLS and CDR2 is YYNGEE. The CDR3 contains 15 residues. Unmatched junction bases numbered 7, after V lost 3 bases and J lost 4 bases. The variable domain in full, completed from reference TRBV9 and TRBJ2-7, reads DSGVTQTPKHLITATGQRVTLRCSPRSGDLSVYWYQQSLDQGLQFLIQYYNGEERAKGNILERFSAQQFPDLHSELNLSSLELGDSALYFCASSAQTGGDYEQYFGPGTRLTVT.

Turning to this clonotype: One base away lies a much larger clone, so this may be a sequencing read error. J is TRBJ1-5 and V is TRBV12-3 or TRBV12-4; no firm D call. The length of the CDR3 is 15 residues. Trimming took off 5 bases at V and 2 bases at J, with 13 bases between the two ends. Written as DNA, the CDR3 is TGTGCCAGCAGTCCTCAGGCAGACGGCAATCAGCCCCAGCATTTT. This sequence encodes CASSPQADGNQPQHF.

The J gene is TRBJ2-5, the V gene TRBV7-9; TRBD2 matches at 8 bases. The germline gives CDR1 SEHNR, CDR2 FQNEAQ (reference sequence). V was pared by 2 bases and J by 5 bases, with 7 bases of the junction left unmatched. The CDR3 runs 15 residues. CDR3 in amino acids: CASSLRETSEETQYF. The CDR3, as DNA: TGTGCCAGCAGCTTAAGGGAGACTAGCGAGGAGACCCAGTACTTC.

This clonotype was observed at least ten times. CDR3 amino acids: CASSPEPGNPQHF. CDR3 in DNA: TGTGCCAGCAGCCCCGAGCCAGGGAATCCCCAGCATTTT. V gene TRBV7-2 combines with J gene TRBJ1-5; D perhaps matches TRBD1 (5 bases). This CDR3 has 13 amino acids. The V end lost 5 bases, the J end lost 10 bases, and 15 bases lay between the germline ends. The germline V gene encodes CDR1 SGHTA and CDR2 FQGNSA. The full variable domain, rest sourced from reference TRBV7-2 and TRBJ1-5, is GAGVSQSPSNKVTEKGKDVELRCDPISGHTALYWYRQSLGQGLEFLIYFQGNSAPDKSGLPSDRFSAERTGGSVSTLTIQRTQQEDSAVYLCASSPEPGNPQHFGDGTRLSIL.

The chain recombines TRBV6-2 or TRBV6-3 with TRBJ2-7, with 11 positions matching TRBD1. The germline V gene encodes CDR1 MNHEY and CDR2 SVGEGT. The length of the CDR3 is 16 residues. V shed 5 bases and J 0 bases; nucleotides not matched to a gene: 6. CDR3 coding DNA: TGTGCCAGCAGTGTGGACAGGGGGCTTCGCTCCTACGAGCAGTACTTC. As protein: CASSVDRGLRSYEQYF.

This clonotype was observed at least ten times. This CDR3 is CASSLTEPLAEQYF. The CDR3 DNA sequence: TGTGCCAGCAGTTTGACAGAACCCCTCGCCGAGCAGTACTTC. The rearrangement links TRBV12-3 or TRBV12-4 to TRBJ2-7; D possibly corresponds to TRBD1 (5 bases). V was clipped by 3 bases and J by 6 bases, with 15 bases between them. This CDR3 region has 14 residues.

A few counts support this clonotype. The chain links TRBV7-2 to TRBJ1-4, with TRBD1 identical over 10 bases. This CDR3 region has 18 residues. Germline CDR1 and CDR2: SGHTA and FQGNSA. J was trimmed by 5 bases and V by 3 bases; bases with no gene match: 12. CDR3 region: CASSFEPGQGFANEKLFF. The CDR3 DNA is TGTGCCAGCAGCTTCGAACCGGGACAGGGGTTCGCGAATGAAAAACTGTTTTTT.

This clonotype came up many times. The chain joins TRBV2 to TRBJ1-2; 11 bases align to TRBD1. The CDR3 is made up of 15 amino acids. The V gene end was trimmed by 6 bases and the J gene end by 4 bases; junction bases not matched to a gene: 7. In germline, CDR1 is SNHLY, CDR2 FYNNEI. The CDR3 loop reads CASRGVGQGAYGYTF. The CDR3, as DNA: TGTGCCAGCAGGGGGGTCGGACAGGGGGCCTATGGCTACACCTTC.

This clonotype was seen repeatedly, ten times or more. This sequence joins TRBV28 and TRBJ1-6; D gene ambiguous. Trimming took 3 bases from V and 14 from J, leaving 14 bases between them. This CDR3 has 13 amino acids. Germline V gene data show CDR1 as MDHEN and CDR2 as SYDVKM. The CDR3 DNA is TGTGCCAGCAGTTTTTTTTCGGGTAGGGCCCTCCACTTT. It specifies CASSFFSGRALHF.

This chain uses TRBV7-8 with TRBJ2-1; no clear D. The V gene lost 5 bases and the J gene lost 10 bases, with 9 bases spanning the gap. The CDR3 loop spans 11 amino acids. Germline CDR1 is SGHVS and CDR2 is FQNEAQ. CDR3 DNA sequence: TGTGCCAGCAGCCCTGGGGTCGAGCAGTTCTTC. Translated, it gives CASSPGVEQFF.

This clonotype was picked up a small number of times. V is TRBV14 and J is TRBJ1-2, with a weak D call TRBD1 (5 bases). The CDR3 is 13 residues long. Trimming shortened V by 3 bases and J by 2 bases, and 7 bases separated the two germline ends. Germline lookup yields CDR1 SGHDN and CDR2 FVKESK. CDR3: CASSHDSNYGYTF. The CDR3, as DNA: TGTGCCAGCAGCCACGACAGCAACTATGGCTACACCTTC.

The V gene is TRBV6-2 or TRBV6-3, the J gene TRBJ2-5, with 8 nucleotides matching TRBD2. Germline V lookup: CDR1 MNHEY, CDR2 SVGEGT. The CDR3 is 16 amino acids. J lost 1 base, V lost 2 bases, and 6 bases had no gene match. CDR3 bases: TGTGCCAGCAGTTACGCCCCCGGGACTAGCCAAGAGACCCAGTACTTC. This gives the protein CASSYAPGTSQETQYF.

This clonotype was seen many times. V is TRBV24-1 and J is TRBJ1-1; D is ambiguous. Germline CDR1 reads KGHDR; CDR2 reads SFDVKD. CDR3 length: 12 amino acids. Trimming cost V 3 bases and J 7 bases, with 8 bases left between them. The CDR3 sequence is CATSDPLGEAFF. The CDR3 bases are TGTGCCACCAGTGATCCCCTGGGTGAAGCTTTCTTT.

In nucleotides, the CDR3 is TGCGCCAGCAGCTTGGCTGGGCTACCCTACGAGCAGTACTTC. Residues: CASSLAGLPYEQYF. This sequence joins TRBV5-1 and TRBJ2-7; D is unresolved. V was pared by 0 bases and J by 2 bases, with 9 bases between. CDR1 and CDR2 (germline): SGHRS, YFSETQ. The CDR3 has 14 amino acids.

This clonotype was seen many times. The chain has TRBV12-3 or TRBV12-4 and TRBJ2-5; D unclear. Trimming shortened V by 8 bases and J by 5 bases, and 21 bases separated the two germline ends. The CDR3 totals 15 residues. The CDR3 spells CASRLPGGVGETQYF. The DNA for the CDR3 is TGTGCCAGCCGCCTCCCCGGTGGGGTGGGGGAGACCCAGTACTTC.

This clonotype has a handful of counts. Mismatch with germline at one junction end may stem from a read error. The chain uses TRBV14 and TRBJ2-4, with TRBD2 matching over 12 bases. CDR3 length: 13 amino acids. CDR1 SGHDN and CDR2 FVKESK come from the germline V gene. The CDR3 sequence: CASSHTRTSGMHF. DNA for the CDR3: TGTGCCAGCAGCCATACTCGGACTAGCGGGATGCACTTC.

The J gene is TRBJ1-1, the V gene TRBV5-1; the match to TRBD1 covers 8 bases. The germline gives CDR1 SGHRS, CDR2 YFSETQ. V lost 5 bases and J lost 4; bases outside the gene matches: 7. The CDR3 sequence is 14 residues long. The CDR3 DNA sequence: TGCGCCAGCAGGGACAACAGGGGGGGCACTGAAGCTTTCTTT. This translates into CASRDNRGGTEAFF.

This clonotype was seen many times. CDR3 amino acids: CASSSIFGGRPYEQYF. Here the CDR3 DNA reads TGTGCCAGCAGCTCTATTTTCGGCGGGAGGCCCTACGAGCAGTACTTC. This sequence joins TRBV11-2 and TRBJ2-7; TRBD2 matches at 8 bases. In germline, CDR1 is SGHAT, CDR2 FQNNGV. Trimming took 4 bases from V and 2 from J; bases not matched to a gene: 10. The CDR3 has 16 amino acids.